The 5 T cell receptor beta chains listed next were all sequenced from one sample in a study of cytotoxic CD8 clonotypes in ibrutinib-treated CLL. The protocol was immunoSEQ multiplex PCR, while the TCRdb copy is restricted to in-frame clones and leaves out a portion. The table has roughly 160,000 clones, more than 65% seen once; the top ten hold around 2%. This sample comprised PBMCs, obtained after 12 months of ibrutinib treatment. All receptors come from a human donor with chronic lymphocytic leukemia.

This sequence joins TRBV5-8 and TRBJ2-3; 8 nucleotides align to TRBD2. V was clipped by 4 bases and J by 5 bases; unmatched bases: 6. This CDR3 has 14 residues. Germline lookup yields CDR1 SGHTS and CDR2 YDEGEE. This CDR3 is CASSGGLAGDTQYF. CDR3 nucleotide sequence: TGTGCCAGCAGCGGGGGTCTAGCGGGAGATACGCAGTATTTT.

This clone showed up just a few times. This chain uses TRBV19 with TRBJ1-5, with 9 positions matching TRBD1. V trimming: 5 bases; J trimming: 5 bases; junction bases outside the gene matches: 10. The CDR3 loop spans 16 amino acids. Germline V gene sequence: CDR1 LNHDA, CDR2 SQIVND (reference sequence). The CDR3 here is CASSPEDRGADQPQHF. Here the CDR3 DNA reads TGTGCCAGTAGTCCAGAGGACAGGGGAGCCGATCAGCCCCAGCATTTT.

The chain combines TRBV19 with TRBJ1-2; no clear D gene. The ends were cut back, 7 bases at V and 5 bases at J, with 8 bases in the middle. Germline V gene lookup returns CDR1 LNHDA and CDR2 SQIVND (reference sequence). The CDR3 consists of 11 residues. CDR3 residues: CASTSTYGYTF. CDR3 bases: TGTGCCAGTACCTCGACATATGGCTACACCTTC.

The rearrangement uses TRBV7-2 and TRBJ2-5, with 11 bases that match TRBD2. This CDR3 comprises 15 residues. V trimming: 5 bases; J trimming: 5 bases; junction bases outside the gene matches: 7. Germline V lookup: CDR1 SGHTA, CDR2 FQGNSA. The CDR3 coding sequence is TGTGCCAGCAGCCCGAATAGCGGGAGGGCGGAGACCCAGTACTTC. It codes for CASSPNSGRAETQYF.

CDR3 nucleotide sequence: TGTGCCAGCAGCCCAGGACTAGCGGTCTACAATGAGCAGTTCTTC. It is translated as CASSPGLAVYNEQFF. The genes are TRBV5-5 and TRBJ2-1, with TRBD2 matching 10 bases. CDR1 and CDR2 from the germline V gene are SGHKS and YYEKEE (reference sequence). Losses at the gene ends were 4 bases for V and 3 bases for J; bases not matched to a gene: 4. This CDR3 has 15 amino acids.